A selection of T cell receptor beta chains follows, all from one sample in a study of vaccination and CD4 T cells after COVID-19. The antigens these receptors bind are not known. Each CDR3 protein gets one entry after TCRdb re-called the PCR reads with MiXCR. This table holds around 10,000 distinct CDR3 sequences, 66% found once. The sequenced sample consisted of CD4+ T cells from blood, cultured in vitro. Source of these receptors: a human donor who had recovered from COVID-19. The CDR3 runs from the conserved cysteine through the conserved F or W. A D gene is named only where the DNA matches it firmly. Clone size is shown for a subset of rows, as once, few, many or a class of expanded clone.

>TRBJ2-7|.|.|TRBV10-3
TGTGCCGTCAAGGGAGAAGGTTCGGGGGAGCAGTACTTC
CAVKGEGSGEQYF
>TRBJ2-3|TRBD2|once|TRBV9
TGTGCCAGCACCTCGGGCCTAGCGGGCACAGATACGCAGTATTTT
CASTSGLAGTDTQYF
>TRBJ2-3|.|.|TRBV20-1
TGCAGTGCTAGGGACTTTCTTCGGGATACGCAGTATTTT
CSARDFLRDTQYF
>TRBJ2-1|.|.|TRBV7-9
TGTGCCAGCACACCATGGGACGGCCCACAGTTCTTC
CASTPWDGPQFF
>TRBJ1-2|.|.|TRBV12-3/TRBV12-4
TGTGCCAGCAGTCTTTCGGGGGCCCCTAACTATGGCTACACCTTC
CASSLSGAPNYGYTF
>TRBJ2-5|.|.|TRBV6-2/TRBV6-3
TGTGCCAGCAGTTATCGGGCCCAAGGGGTACTACGAGAGACCCAGTACTTC
CASSYRAQGVLRETQYF
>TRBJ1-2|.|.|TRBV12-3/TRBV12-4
TGTGCCAGCACCCGCGCGGTCGGCTATGGCTACACCTTC
CASTRAVGYGYTF
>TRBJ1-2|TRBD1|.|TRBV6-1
TGTGCCAGCAGTACCTGGACAGGGGCCAACTATGGCTACACCTTC
CASSTWTGANYGYTF
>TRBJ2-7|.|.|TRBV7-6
TGTGCCAGCAGCCCTTACGCCGGGTCGCGGAGTGACTACGAGCAGTACTTC
CASSPYAGSRSDYEQYF
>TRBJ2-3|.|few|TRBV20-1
TGCAGTGCCTGGGACTCCCTGAGCGAGGCGCAGTATTTT
CSAWDSLSEAQYF
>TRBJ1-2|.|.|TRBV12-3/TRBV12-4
TGTGCCAGCAGTGGCTCGAGTAACTATGGCTACACCTTC
CASSGSSNYGYTF
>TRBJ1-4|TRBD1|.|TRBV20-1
TGCAGTGCTAGAACTAGACGGACAGGGCAAAATGAAAAACTGTTTTTT
CSARTRRTGQNEKLFF
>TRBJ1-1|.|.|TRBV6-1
TGTGCCAGCAGTGAAGTGTCCGTACAGGGAAAAGGGGAAGCTTTCTTT
CASSEVSVQGKGEAFF
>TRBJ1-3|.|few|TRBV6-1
TGTGCCAGCTCAGGGGCTGGAAACACCATATATTTT
CASSGAGNTIYF
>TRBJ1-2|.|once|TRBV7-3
TGTGCCAGCAGCTCGCCCGGGGGCTATGGCTACACCTTC
CASSSPGGYGYTF
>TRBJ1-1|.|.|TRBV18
TGTGCCAGCTCACCACTTGAGGGAGTGAACACTGAAGCTTTCTTT
CASSPLEGVNTEAFF
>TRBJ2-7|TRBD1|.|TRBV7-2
TGTGCCAGCAGCCGGGACAGTCACGAGCAGTACTTC
CASSRDSHEQYF
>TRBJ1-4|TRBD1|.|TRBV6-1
TGTGCCAGCAGCCCCCGGACAGGGAGTCACAATGAAAAACTGTTTTTT
CASSPRTGSHNEKLFF
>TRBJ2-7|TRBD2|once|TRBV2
TGTGCCAGCAGCGCTGGACTAGCGTTTTCCTACGAGCAGTACTTC
CASSAGLAFSYEQYF
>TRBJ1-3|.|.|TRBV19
TGTGCCACCGGGGGGAGGGACACCATATATTTT
CATGGRDTIYF
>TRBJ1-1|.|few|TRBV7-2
TGTGCCAGCAGCTTTAACAGGGACACTGAAGCTTTCTTT
CASSFNRDTEAFF
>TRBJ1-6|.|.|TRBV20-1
TGCAGTCCCCGTTTAGGGTCCGCTAATTCACCCCTCCACTTT
CSPRLGSANSPLHF
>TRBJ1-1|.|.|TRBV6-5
TGTGCCAGCAGTTTCCCGGACGGAAACACTGAAGCTTTCTTT
CASSFPDGNTEAFF
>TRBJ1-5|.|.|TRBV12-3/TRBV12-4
TGTGCCAGCAGCTCCGGTGGGGTCGTAAGCAATCAGCCCCAGCATTTT
CASSSGGVVSNQPQHF
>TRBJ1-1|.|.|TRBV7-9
TGTGCCAGCAGCTTAGATCAGGGCACTGAAGCTTTCTTT
CASSLDQGTEAFF
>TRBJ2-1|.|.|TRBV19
TGTGCCAGTAGTATGGGAACGTACAATGAGCAGTTCTTC
CASSMGTYNEQFF
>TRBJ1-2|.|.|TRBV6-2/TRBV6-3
TGTGCCAGCATCTCTACTAGGGGGGACTATGGCTACACCTTC
CASISTRGDYGYTF
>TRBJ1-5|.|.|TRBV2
TGTGCCAGCAAACAGGACCAAGGAAGCAATCAGCCCCAGCATTTT
CASKQDQGSNQPQHF
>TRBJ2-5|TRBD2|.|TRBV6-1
TGTGCCGGGAACTCGGGGGGCCAAGAGACCCAGTACTTC
CAGNSGGQETQYF
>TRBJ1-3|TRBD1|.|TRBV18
TGTGCCAGCTCACGAACTACCGGGACAGGCTCTGGAAACACCATATATTTT
CASSRTTGTGSGNTIYF
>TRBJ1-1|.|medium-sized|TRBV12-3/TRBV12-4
TGTGCCAGCAGTCGAGGGGGGACCACTGAAGCTTTCTTT
CASSRGGTTEAFF
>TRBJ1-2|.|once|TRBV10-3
TGTGCCATCAGTGAAGGCGTGCAAGGGGCAGGGGATGGCTACACCTTC
CAISEGVQGAGDGYTF
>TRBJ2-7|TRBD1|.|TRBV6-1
TGTGCCAGCAGCCCTCGACAGGGGAGTGCCGAGCAGTACTTC
CASSPRQGSAEQYF
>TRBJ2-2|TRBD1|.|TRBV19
TGTGCCAGTATGGAGGACAGGGGAGGCACCGGGGAGCTGTTTTTT
CASMEDRGGTGELFF
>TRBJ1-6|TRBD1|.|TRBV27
TGTGCCAGCCGGGAGGGGGCGGCCAATTCACCCCTCCACTTT
CASREGAANSPLHF
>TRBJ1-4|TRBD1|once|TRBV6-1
TGTGCCATCGGTACAGGGGGTCGTAATGAAAAACTGTTTTTT
CAIGTGGRNEKLFF
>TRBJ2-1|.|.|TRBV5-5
TGTGCCAGCACCAGTCCCCGCAGCTCCTACAATGAGCAGTTCTTC
CASTSPRSSYNEQFF
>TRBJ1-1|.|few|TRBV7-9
TGTGCCAGCAGCTTAGTAAGCGGGGGGAGCACTGAAGCTTTCTTT
CASSLVSGGSTEAFF
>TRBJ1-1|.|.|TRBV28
TGTGCCAGCAGTTTGCCACCGGGGGGCGGACAAGCTTTCTTT
CASSLPPGGGQAFF
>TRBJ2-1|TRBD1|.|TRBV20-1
TGCAGTGCTAGACCAGGACAGGGCCTGAGCTCCTACAATGAGCAGTTCTTC
CSARPGQGLSSYNEQFF
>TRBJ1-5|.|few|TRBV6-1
TGTGCCAGCAGCCCGAGTGGTGGCAATCAGCCCCAGCATTTT
CASSPSGGNQPQHF
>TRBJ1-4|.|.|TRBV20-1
TGCAGTGCCGGTAGGGGAAATGAAAAACTGTTTTTT
CSAGRGNEKLFF
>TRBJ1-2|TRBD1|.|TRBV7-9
TGTGCCAGCAGCTCCGAATATGGGACAGGAGATTATGGCTACACCTTC
CASSSEYGTGDYGYTF
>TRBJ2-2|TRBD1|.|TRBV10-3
TGTGCCATCAGCCGACAGGGCTCCGGGGAGCTGTTTTTT
CAISRQGSGELFF
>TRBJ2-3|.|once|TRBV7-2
TGTGCCAGCAGTGAAGCATCCAGCACAGATACGCAGTATTTT
CASSEASSTDTQYF
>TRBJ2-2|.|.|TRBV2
TGTGCCAGCAGTGAAGGGGCCTATGGGTTTTTT
CASSEGAYGFF
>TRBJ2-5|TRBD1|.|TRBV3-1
TGTGCCAGCAGCCTAGGGACAGGGGGCATGGAGACCCAGTACTTC
CASSLGTGGMETQYF
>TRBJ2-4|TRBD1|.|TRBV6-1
TGTGCCAGCAGTGAGGGACAGGGTCTGAACATTCAGTACTTC
CASSEGQGLNIQYF